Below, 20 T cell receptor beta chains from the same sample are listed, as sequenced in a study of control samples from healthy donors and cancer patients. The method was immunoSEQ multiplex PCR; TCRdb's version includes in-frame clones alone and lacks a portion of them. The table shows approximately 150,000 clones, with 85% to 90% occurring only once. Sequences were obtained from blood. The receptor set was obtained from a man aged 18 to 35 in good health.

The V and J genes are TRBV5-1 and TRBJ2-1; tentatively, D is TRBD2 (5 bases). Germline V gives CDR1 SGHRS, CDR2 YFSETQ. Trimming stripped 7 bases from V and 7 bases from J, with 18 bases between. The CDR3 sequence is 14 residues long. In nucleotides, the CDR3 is TGCGCCAGCGCCGAGGGCGCGGATTGGAATGAGCAGTTCTTC. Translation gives CASAEGADWNEQFF. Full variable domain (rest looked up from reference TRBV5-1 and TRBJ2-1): KAGVTQTPRYLIKTRGQQVTLSCSPISGHRSVSWYQQTPGQGLQFLFEYFSETQRNKGNFPGRFSGRQFSNSRSEMNVSTLELGDSALYLCASAEGADWNEQFFGPGTRLTVL.

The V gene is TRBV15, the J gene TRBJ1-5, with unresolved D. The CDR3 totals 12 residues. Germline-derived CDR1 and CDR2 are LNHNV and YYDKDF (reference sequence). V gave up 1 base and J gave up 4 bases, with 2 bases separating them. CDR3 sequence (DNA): TGTGCCACCAGCAGAGGAAATCAGCCCCAGCATTTT. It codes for CATSRGNQPQHF.

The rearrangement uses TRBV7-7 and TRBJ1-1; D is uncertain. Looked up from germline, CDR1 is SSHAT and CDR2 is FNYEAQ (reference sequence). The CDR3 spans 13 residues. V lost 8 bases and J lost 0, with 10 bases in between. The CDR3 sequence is CASQQSMNTEAFF. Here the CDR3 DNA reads TGTGCCAGCCAACAGAGTATGAACACTGAAGCTTTCTTT.

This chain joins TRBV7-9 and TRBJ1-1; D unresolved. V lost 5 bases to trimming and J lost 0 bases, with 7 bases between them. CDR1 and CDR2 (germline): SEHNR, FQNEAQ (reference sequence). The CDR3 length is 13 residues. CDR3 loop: CASSASLNTEAFF. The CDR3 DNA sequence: TGTGCCAGCAGCGCTTCATTGAACACTGAAGCTTTCTTT.

Written as DNA, the CDR3 is TGTGCCAGCAGCCGGCCGCTCGAGTGGACTAGCGGGGGGGCGGTGCAAGAGACCCAGTACTTC. Its protein product is CASSRPLEWTSGGAVQETQYF. The chain has TRBV3-1 (or the pseudogene TRBV3-2) and TRBJ2-5; 15 bases align to TRBD2. The V gene's germline CDR1 is LGHDT and CDR2 YNNKEL (reference sequence). This CDR3 region has 21 residues. The ends lost 4 bases at V and 2 bases at J; junction bases unmatched: 17.

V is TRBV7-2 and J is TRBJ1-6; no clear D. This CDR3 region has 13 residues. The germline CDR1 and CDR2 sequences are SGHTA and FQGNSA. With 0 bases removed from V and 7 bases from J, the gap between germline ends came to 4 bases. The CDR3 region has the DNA TGTGCCAGCAGCTTAGCGCTCAATTCACCCCTCCACTTT. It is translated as CASSLALNSPLHF.

CDR3 in DNA: TGTGCCACCAGCAGAGTGAGGCAGGGATTCGAGGGCTACACCTTC. This encodes CATSRVRQGFEGYTF. The rearrangement uses TRBV15 and TRBJ1-2; D is possibly TRBD1 (5 bases). The germline CDR1 and CDR2 sequences are LNHNV and YYDKDF (reference sequence). This CDR3 is built from 15 residues. Trimming left V 1 base short and J 8 bases short, with 17 bases between.

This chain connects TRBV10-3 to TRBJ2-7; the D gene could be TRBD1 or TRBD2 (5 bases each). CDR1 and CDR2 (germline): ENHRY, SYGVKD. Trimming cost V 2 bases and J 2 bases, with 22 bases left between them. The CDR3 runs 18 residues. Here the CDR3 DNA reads TGTGCCATCAGTGAGGACATGAGGGGCGAGGGATCCCCCTACGAGCAGTACTTC. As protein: CAISEDMRGEGSPYEQYF.

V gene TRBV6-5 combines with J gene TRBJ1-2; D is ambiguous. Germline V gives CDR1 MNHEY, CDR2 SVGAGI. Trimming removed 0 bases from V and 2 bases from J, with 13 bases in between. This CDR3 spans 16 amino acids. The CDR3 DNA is TGTGCCAGCAGTTACTCGATTCGGCAGTTCAACTATGGCTACACCTTC. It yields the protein CASSYSIRQFNYGYTF.

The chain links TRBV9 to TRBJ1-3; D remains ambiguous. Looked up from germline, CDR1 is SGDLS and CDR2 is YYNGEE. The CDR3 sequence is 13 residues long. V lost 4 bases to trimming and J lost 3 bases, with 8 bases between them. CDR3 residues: CASSPGIGNTIYF. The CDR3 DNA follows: TGTGCCAGCAGCCCTGGAATTGGAAACACCATATATTTT.

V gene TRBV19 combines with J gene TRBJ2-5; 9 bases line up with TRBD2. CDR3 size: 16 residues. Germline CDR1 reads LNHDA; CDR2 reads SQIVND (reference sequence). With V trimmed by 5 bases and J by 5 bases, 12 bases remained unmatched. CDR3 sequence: CASSAVAGEWKETQYF. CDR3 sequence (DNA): TGTGCCAGTAGTGCGGTAGCGGGGGAATGGAAGGAGACCCAGTACTTC. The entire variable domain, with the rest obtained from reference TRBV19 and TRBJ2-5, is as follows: DGGITQSPKYLFRKEGQNVTLSCEQNLNHDAMYWYRQDPGQGLRLIYYSQIVNDFQKGDIAEGYSVSREKKESFPLTVTSAQKNPTAFYLCASSAVAGEWKETQYFGPGTRLLVL.

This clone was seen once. The CDR3 DNA sequence: TGTGCCAGCAGCCAAGAGGACAGGGGGGCGACCCAGTACTTC. Its protein product is CASSQEDRGATQYF. The genes are TRBV3-1 (or the pseudogene TRBV3-2) and TRBJ2-5, with 10 bases that match TRBD1. V trimming: 0 bases; J trimming: 7 bases; junction bases outside the gene matches: 2. The length of the CDR3 is 14 residues. Per germline, CDR1 LGHDT and CDR2 YNNKEL (reference sequence).

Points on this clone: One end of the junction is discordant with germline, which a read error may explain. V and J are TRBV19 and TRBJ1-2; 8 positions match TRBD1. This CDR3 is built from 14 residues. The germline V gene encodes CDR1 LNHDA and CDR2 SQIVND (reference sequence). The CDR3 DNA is TGTGTCAGTAGTATTAACATCAAGGATTGGGGACAGGCCTTC. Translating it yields CVSSINIKDWGQAF.

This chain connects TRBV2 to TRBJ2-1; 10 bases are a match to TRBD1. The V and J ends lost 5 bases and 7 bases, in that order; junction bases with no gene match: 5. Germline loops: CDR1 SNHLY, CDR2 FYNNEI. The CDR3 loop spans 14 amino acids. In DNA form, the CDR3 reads TGTGCCAGCAGTCCCGGGACAGGGGCGAATGAGCAGTTCTTC. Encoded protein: CASSPGTGANEQFF.

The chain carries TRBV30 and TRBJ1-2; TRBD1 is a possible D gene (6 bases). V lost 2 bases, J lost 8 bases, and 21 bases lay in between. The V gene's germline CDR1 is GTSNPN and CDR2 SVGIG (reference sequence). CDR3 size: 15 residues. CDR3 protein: CAWSLGWGAQSGYTF. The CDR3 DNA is TGTGCCTGGAGTCTCGGATGGGGGGCCCAGAGCGGCTACACCTTC. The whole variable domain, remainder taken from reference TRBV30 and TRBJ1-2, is SQTIHQWPATLVQPVGSPLSLECTVEGTSNPNLYWYRQAAGRGLQLLFYSVGIGQISSEVPQNLSASRPQDRQFILSSKKLLLSDSGFYLCAWSLGWGAQSGYTFGSGTRLTVV.

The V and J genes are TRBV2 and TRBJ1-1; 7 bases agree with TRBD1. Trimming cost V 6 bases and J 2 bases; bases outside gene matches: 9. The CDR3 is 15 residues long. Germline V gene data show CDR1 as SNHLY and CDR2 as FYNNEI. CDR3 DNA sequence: TGTGCCAGCAGGCCTGTGCGGACAGGTAACACTGAAGCTTTCTTT. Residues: CASRPVRTGNTEAFF.

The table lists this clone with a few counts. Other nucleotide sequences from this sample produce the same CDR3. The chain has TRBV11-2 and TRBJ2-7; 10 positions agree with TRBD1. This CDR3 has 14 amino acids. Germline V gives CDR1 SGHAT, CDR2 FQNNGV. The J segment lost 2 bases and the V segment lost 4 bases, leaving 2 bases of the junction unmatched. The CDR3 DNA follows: TGTGCCAGCAGCTACGGACAGGGGGCCTACGAGCAGTACTTC. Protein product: CASSYGQGAYEQYF. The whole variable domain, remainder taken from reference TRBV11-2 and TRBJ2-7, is EAGVAQSPRYKIIEKRQSVAFWCNPISGHATLYWYQQILGQGPKLLIQFQNNGVVDDSQLPKDRFSAERLKGVDSTLKIQPAKLEDSAVYLCASSYGQGAYEQYFGPGTRLTVT.

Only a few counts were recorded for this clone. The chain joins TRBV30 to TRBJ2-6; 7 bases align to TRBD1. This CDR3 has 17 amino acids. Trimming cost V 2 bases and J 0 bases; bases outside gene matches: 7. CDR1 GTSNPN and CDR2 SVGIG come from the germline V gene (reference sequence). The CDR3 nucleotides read TGTGCCTGGAGTATGGGACAGACAAGCTCTGGGGCCAACGTCCTGACTTTC. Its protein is CAWSMGQTSSGANVLTF. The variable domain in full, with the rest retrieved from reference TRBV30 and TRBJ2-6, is SQTIHQWPATLVQPVGSPLSLECTVEGTSNPNLYWYRQAAGRGLQLLFYSVGIGQISSEVPQNLSASRPQDRQFILSSKKLLLSDSGFYLCAWSMGQTSSGANVLTFGAGSRLTVL.

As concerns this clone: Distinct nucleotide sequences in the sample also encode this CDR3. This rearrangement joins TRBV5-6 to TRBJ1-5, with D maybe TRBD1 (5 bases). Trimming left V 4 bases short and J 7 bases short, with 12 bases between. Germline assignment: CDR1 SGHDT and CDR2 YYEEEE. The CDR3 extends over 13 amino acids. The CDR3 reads CASSLGRGQPQHF. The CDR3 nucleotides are TGTGCCAGCAGCCTGGGTCGGGGCCAGCCCCAGCATTTT.

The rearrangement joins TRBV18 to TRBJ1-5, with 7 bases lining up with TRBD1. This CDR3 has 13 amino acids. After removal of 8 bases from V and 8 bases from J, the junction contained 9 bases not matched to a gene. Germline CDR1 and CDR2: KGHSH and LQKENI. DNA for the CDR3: TGTGCCAGCGCGACAGGGCTTAGGGAGCCCCAGCATTTT. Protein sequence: CASATGLREPQHF.